This T cell receptor (beta chain) derives from a study of blood T cell repertoires in COVID-19. Study details: Samples taken during acute and convalescent COVID-19 were collected in the United States, Italy and Spain. Sample material is recorded as cDNA or gDNA derived from T cells, B-cell-depleted T cells, or PBMCs.

Method: immunoSEQ multiplex PCR; TCRdb's copy keeps in-frame clones and lacks some. The data show around 15,000 clones, about 86% seen once. V shed 5 bases, J shed 0 bases, and the junction held 1 base outside the gene matches. Germline assignment: CDR1 MNHEY and CDR2 SMNVEV (reference sequence). The CDR3 runs to 14 residues. The chain links TRBV27 to TRBJ1-5; 7 nucleotides align to TRBD1. The sequence was obtained from a human donor in a cohort sampled during active COVID-19. Sequencing used peripheral blood. The CDR3 region is CASSDRDSNQPQHF. CDR3 DNA: TGTGCCAGCAGTGACAGGGATAGCAATCAGCCCCAGCATTTT.